The 17 T cell receptor beta chains in this list originate from one sample, sequenced in a study of graft-versus-host responses after intestinal transplantation. No cognate antigen is known for these TCRs. Produced via immunoSEQ multiplex PCR; TCRdb's table is partial and in-frame only. Of 100,000 to 110,000 clones listed, about 90% are singletons. Specimen: unstimulated CD4+ T cells sorted from spleen or lymph node cells, collected before transplant. Receptors were obtained from a human donor who was the organ donor for an intestinal transplant.

The chain employs TRBV28 and TRBJ2-2, with 10 bases that match TRBD1. V shed 4 bases, J shed 3 bases, and the junction held 2 bases outside the gene matches. This CDR3 contains 15 residues. Per germline, CDR1 MDHEN and CDR2 SYDVKM. The CDR3 spells CASSWDRGYTGELFF. The CDR3 coding sequence is TGTGCCAGCAGTTGGGACAGGGGTTACACCGGGGAGCTGTTTTTT.

The gene calls are TRBV28 and TRBJ1-3; no clear D. Germline CDR1 MDHEN, CDR2 SYDVKM. V dropped 2 bases and J dropped 4 bases, with 3 bases sitting between them. CDR3 size: 12 residues. The CDR3 bases are TGTGCCAGCAGTTTAAAAGGAAACACCATATATTTT. Its protein product is CASSLKGNTIYF.

V usage is TRBV7-9 and J usage is TRBJ2-1; the D gene is possibly TRBD2 (5 bases). The CDR3 is 16 residues long. V was pared by 4 bases and J by 4 bases, with 17 bases between. Per germline, CDR1 SEHNR and CDR2 FQNEAQ (reference sequence). In DNA form, the CDR3 reads TGTGCCAGCAGCTGGGGAGTTTGGGAAGGTTACAATGAGCAGTTCTTC. Protein: CASSWGVWEGYNEQFF.

The chain carries TRBV4-2 and TRBJ2-1; 9 nucleotides align to TRBD2. Germline V gene lookup returns CDR1 LGHNA and CDR2 YNFKEQ. CDR3 length: 15 amino acids. The J segment lost 4 bases and the V segment lost 10 bases, leaving 11 bases of the junction unmatched. CDR3 amino acids: CATTLETSGYNEQFF. In DNA, the CDR3 is TGTGCCACCACCCTGGAGACTAGCGGTTACAATGAGCAGTTCTTC.

The V gene is TRBV27, the J gene TRBJ1-6; unclear D gene. Germline V CDR1 and CDR2: MNHEY, SMNVEV (reference sequence). V lost 4 bases and J 7 bases, leaving 5 bases between the germline ends. The CDR3 loop spans 12 amino acids. The CDR3 DNA reads as TGTGCCAGCAGTTCATACAATTCACCCCTCCACTTT. It is translated as CASSSYNSPLHF.

The CDR3 loop reads CASSLDRTGYEQYF. As DNA, the CDR3 is TGTGCCAGCAGCTTAGATAGGACAGGGTACGAGCAGTACTTC. This chain links TRBV11-2 with TRBJ2-5; 8 positions agree with TRBD1. The J call may not be correct, given that the DNA end is closer to TRBJ2-7. Germline values: CDR1 SGHAT, CDR2 FQNNGV. This CDR3 spans 14 amino acids.

The chain carries TRBV2 and TRBJ1-1; D ambiguous. Looked up from germline, CDR1 is SNHLY and CDR2 is FYNNEI. Trimming shortened V by 11 bases and J by 1 base, and 11 bases separated the two germline ends. The CDR3 loop spans 12 amino acids. The CDR3 reads CAATSRNTEAFF. CDR3 DNA sequence: TGTGCCGCAACAAGTAGGAACACTGAAGCTTTCTTT.

This chain uses TRBV6-5 with TRBJ1-3, with D uncertain. CDR3 length equals 14 residues. V gave up 5 bases and J gave up 0 bases, with 8 bases separating them. From germline, CDR1 is MNHEY and CDR2 SVGAGI. CDR3 DNA sequence: TGTGCCAGCAGTGAAAGTTTCTCTGGAAACACCATATATTTT. This encodes CASSESFSGNTIYF.

This chain uses TRBV15 with TRBJ1-5, with D possibly matching TRBD1 (6 bases). This CDR3 has 17 residues. V was pared by 1 base and J by 2 bases, with 15 bases between. Germline CDR1 is LNHNV and CDR2 is YYDKDF (reference sequence). DNA of the CDR3: TGTGCCACCAGCAGAGGCGGGGGCGGCACGGGCAATCAGCCCCAGCATTTT. This gives the protein CATSRGGGGTGNQPQHF.

This chain links TRBV15 with TRBJ1-2; weak D call: TRBD1 (5 bases). This CDR3 is 14 amino acids long. V lost 0 bases, J lost 8 bases, and 13 bases lay in between. Per germline, CDR1 LNHNV and CDR2 YYDKDF (reference sequence). The CDR3 region is CATSRDPGQGGYTF. The DNA for the CDR3 is TGTGCCACCAGCAGAGATCCTGGGCAGGGCGGCTACACCTTC. The full variable domain, completed using reference TRBV15 and TRBJ1-2, is DAMVIQNPRYQVTQFGKPVTLSCSQTLNHNVMYWYQQKSSQAPKLLFHYYDKDFNNEADTPDNFQSRRPNTSFCFLDIRSPGLGDTAMYLCATSRDPGQGGYTFGSGTRLTVV.

Points on this clone: Other DNA sequences from this sample encode an identical CDR3 as well. The chain uses TRBV2 and TRBJ1-3; D perhaps matches TRBD1 (5 bases). The germline V gene encodes CDR1 SNHLY and CDR2 FYNNEI. The CDR3 sequence is 13 residues long. V shed 6 bases and J shed 2 bases, with 8 bases lying between them. The DNA for the CDR3 is TGTGCCAGCAGGAGGGGTCCTGGAAACACCATATATTTT. This gives the protein CASRRGPGNTIYF.

The chain recombines TRBV28 with TRBJ2-2; 8 bases line up with TRBD2. CDR1 is MDHEN and CDR2 is SYDVKM in the germline V gene. The CDR3 length is 17 residues. The junction had 13 bases not matched to a gene; V was cut back by 7 bases and J by 3 bases. The CDR3 protein is CASTIARAGGYTGELFF. The CDR3 bases are TGTGCCAGCACCATCGCCCGGGCGGGGGGCTACACCGGGGAGCTGTTTTTT.

The chain joins TRBV7-2 to TRBJ2-3; the match to TRBD2 covers 11 bases. Per germline, CDR1 SGHTA and CDR2 FQGNSA. The CDR3 covers 17 residues. Germline trimming cut 1 base from V and 5 bases from J; bases unmatched to any gene: 8. In DNA, the CDR3 is TGTGCCAGCAGCTTAGTAGTCCTAGCGGGGGGTGGAGATACGCAGTATTTT. It translates to CASSLVVLAGGGDTQYF.

The chain is built from TRBV27 and TRBJ1-3; 7 positions agree with TRBD1. Trimming removed 4 bases from V and 0 bases from J; junction bases left unmatched: 6. Germline V gives CDR1 MNHEY, CDR2 SMNVEV (reference sequence). The CDR3 covers 16 residues. CDR3 in amino acids: CASSSQGTNSGNTIYF. CDR3 in DNA: TGTGCCAGCAGTTCACAGGGGACCAACTCTGGAAACACCATATATTTT.

The chain uses TRBV18 and TRBJ2-1, with TRBD2 matching 12 bases. Germline trimming cut 3 bases from V and 9 bases from J; bases unmatched to any gene: 6. Germline-derived CDR1 and CDR2 are KGHSH and LQKENI. This CDR3 is 15 amino acids long. CDR3 coding DNA: TGTGCCAGCTCACCCCTAGCGGGGGGGCTTCCTGAGCAGTTCTTC. It is translated as CASSPLAGGLPEQFF.

The chain is built from TRBV18 and TRBJ1-2; D uncertain. V dropped 0 bases and J dropped 5 bases, with 13 bases sitting between them. CDR3 size: 15 residues. Per germline, CDR1 KGHSH and CDR2 LQKENI. CDR3 residues: CASSPPNQDGYGYTF. The CDR3 bases are TGTGCCAGCTCACCACCAAATCAGGATGGGTATGGCTACACCTTC.

This chain joins TRBV11-2 and TRBJ1-1, with TRBD1 as a possible D gene (5 bases). The germline V gene has CDR1 SGHAT and CDR2 FQNNGV. This CDR3 is built from 14 residues. V lost 1 base and J lost 5, with 11 bases in between. For the CDR3, the DNA is TGTGCCAGCAGCTTAGCGTGGGGGGGAACTGAAGCTTTCTTT. The encoded protein is CASSLAWGGTEAFF.